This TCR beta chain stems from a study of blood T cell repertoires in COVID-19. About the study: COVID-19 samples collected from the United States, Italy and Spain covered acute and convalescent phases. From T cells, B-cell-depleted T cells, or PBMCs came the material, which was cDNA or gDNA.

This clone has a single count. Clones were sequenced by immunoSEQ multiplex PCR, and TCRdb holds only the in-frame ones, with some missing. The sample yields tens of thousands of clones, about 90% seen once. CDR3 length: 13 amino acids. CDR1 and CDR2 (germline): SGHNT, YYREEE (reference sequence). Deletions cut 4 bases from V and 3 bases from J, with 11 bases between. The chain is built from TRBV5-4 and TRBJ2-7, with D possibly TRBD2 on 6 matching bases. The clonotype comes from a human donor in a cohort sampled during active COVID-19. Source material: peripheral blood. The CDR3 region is CASSAEGFYEQYF. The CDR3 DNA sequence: TGTGCCAGCAGCGCGGAGGGATTCTACGAGCAGTACTTC.